These 17 T cell receptor beta chains were all obtained from the same sample, sequenced in a study of vaccination and CD4 T cells after COVID-19. Described treatment: approximately 11-day PBMC culture with coronavirus spike peptide pools or control peptides (ViraFEST assay). The Oncomine TCR Beta short-read assay sequenced DNA from cultured CD4+ T cells. TCRdb re-derived calls from the PCR reads in MiXCR, one entry per CDR3 protein. Among some 14,000 distinct CDR3 sequences listed, 25% to 35% were seen once. No antigen has been identified for these receptors. Sequences were obtained from cultured CD4+ T cells from blood. All receptors come from a human donor with COVID-19.

About this clonotype: At one of its ends the junction is not consistent with the germline gene, which may arise from a read error. The rearrangement joins TRBV6-2 or TRBV6-3 to TRBJ1-1; TRBD1 matches at 10 bases. Germline CDR1 is MNHEY and CDR2 is SVGEGT. The CDR3 is made up of 16 amino acids. The chain's CDR3 is CASSHSGQGWNTEAFF. In nucleotides, the CDR3 is TGTGCCAGCAGTCACTCGGGACAGGGGTGGAACACTGAAGCTTTCTTT.

The J gene is TRBJ2-1, the V gene TRBV7-2; TRBD2 matches at 9 bases. With 1 base clipped from V and 7 bases from J, the junction kept 8 bases outside the gene matches. Germline CDR1 is SGHTA and CDR2 is FQGNSA. The CDR3 extends over 16 amino acids. CDR3 sequence: CASSLGGGAVENEQFF. As DNA, the CDR3 is TGTGCCAGCAGCTTAGGCGGGGGGGCCGTTGAAAATGAGCAGTTCTTC. The complete variable domain, with remaining parts taken from reference TRBV7-2 and TRBJ2-1, reads GAGVSQSPSNKVTEKGKDVELRCDPISGHTALYWYRQSLGQGLEFLIYFQGNSAPDKSGLPSDRFSAERTGGSVSTLTIQRTQQEDSAVYLCASSLGGGAVENEQFFGPGTRLTVL.

This sequence joins TRBV30 and TRBJ1-3; D unclear. Germline assignment: CDR1 GTSNPN and CDR2 SVGIG (reference sequence). The CDR3 is made up of 14 amino acids. CDR3: CAEKPTFSGNTIYF. In nucleotides, the CDR3 is TGTGCTGAGAAACCCACCTTCTCCGGAAACACCATATATTTT.

The rearrangement links TRBV27 to TRBJ2-3, with 10 bases aligning to TRBD2. V lost 5 bases, J lost 1 base, and 3 bases stayed unmatched. Germline V gene sequence: CDR1 MNHEY, CDR2 SMNVEV (reference sequence). There are 15 residues in the CDR3. For the CDR3, the DNA is TGTGCCAGCAGTCTAACTAGCGGGGGCACAGATACGCAGTATTTT. Translated: CASSLTSGGTDTQYF.

By share, this clonotype ranks as medium-sized. The chain joins TRBV25-1 to TRBJ1-5; D gene unclear. The CDR3 has 13 amino acids. V gave up 3 bases and J gave up 5 bases, with 8 bases separating them. CDR1 is MGHDK, CDR2 SYGVNS, per germline. The CDR3 loop is CASSEADHQPQHF. The CDR3 DNA reads TGTGCCAGCAGTGAGGCAGATCATCAGCCCCAGCATTTT.

This clonotype has just a few counts. The rearrangement uses TRBV7-2 and TRBJ2-1; 9 nucleotides match TRBD2. This CDR3 contains 16 residues. J was trimmed by 7 bases and V by 1 base; bases with no gene match: 8. CDR1 is SGHTA, CDR2 FQGNSA, per germline. In DNA, the CDR3 is TGTGCCAGCAGCTTAGACAGCGGGGGGCGGAGTAATGAGCAGTTCTTC. It is translated as CASSLDSGGRSNEQFF.

This clonotype showed up just a few times. Germline is not matched at one junction end, which may reflect a read error. The chain recombines TRBV7-7 with TRBJ2-3, with D perhaps TRBD2 (6 bases). Germline V lookup: CDR1 SSHAT, CDR2 FNYEAQ (reference sequence). The CDR3 is made up of 15 amino acids. CDR3 DNA sequence: TGTGCTAGCAGCTTAGGTACTAGCTTTTCAGATACGCAGTATTTT. Its translation is CASSLGTSFSDTQYF.

This clonotype is a singleton in its sample. V usage is TRBV28 and J usage is TRBJ2-3; tentatively, D is TRBD2 (7 bases). Germline loops: CDR1 MDHEN, CDR2 SYDVKM. The V end lost 7 bases, the J end lost 6 bases, and 20 bases lay between the germline ends. This CDR3 is 15 amino acids long. The CDR3 DNA follows: TGTGCCAGCACGACCGGAGGGGGAGGGGGGGATACGCAGTATTTT. This sequence encodes CASTTGGGGGDTQYF.

This clonotype appeared a few times. This chain connects TRBV6-1 to TRBJ1-6; 9 nucleotides line up with TRBD1. V trimming: 6 bases; J trimming: 12 bases; junction bases outside the gene matches: 12. The CDR3 has 15 residues. Germline V gene lookup returns CDR1 MNHNS and CDR2 SASEGT. CDR3 nucleotides: TGTGCCAGCAGGCAAACGGACAGGGGAATTAAACCCCTCCACTTT. This codes for CASRQTDRGIKPLHF.

Here the CDR3 reads CASSPAGGWNTEAFF. DNA for the CDR3: TGTGCCAGCAGCCCAGCGGGGGGCTGGAACACTGAAGCTTTCTTT. The gene calls are TRBV5-6 and TRBJ1-1, with D perhaps TRBD1 (6 bases). Germline assignment: CDR1 SGHDT and CDR2 YYEEEE. The CDR3 contains 15 residues. Trimming pared 4 bases from V and 1 base from J, leaving 14 bases between.

The table lists this clonotype with a few counts. This CDR3 is CASSLVGGNQPQHF. DNA of the CDR3: TGTGCCAGCAGCTTAGTAGGTGGAAATCAGCCCCAGCATTTT. This chain uses TRBV11-2 with TRBJ1-5; D ambiguous. The CDR3 covers 14 residues. V lost 1 base and J 4 bases, leaving 8 bases between the germline ends. Germline V gene lookup returns CDR1 SGHAT and CDR2 FQNNGV.

This chain connects TRBV5-1 to TRBJ2-5, with D perhaps matching TRBD1 (6 bases). CDR1 SGHRS and CDR2 YFSETQ come from the germline V gene. The CDR3 runs to 14 residues. With 6 bases removed from V and 2 bases from J, the gap between germline ends came to 14 bases. The chain's CDR3 is CASMRAGQQETQYF. Written as DNA, the CDR3 is TGCGCCAGCATGCGTGCAGGACAGCAAGAGACCCAGTACTTC.

This clonotype is medium-sized (0.01 to 0.1%) by share. The rearrangement joins TRBV5-1 to TRBJ1-1, with D maybe TRBD1 (5 bases). Germline-derived CDR1 and CDR2 are SGHRS and YFSETQ. V lost 3 bases and J 1 base, leaving 10 bases between the germline ends. The CDR3 spans 14 residues. The CDR3 is CASSWGGGNTEAFF. The CDR3, as DNA: TGCGCCAGCAGCTGGGGGGGGGGGAACACTGAAGCTTTCTTT.

This clonotype was detected a few times. V and J are TRBV7-9 and TRBJ2-7; TRBD2 might be the D (6 bases). CDR3 length: 15 residues. Per germline, CDR1 SEHNR and CDR2 FQNEAQ (reference sequence). Trimming shortened V by 5 bases and J by 6 bases, and 20 bases separated the two germline ends. The CDR3 spells CASSPTLAGTSEQYF. The CDR3 DNA follows: TGTGCCAGCAGCCCCACACTAGCAGGGACTTCCGAGCAGTACTTC.

The CDR3 here is CASSEYGGANTEAFF. The CDR3 nucleotides are TGTGCCAGCAGTGAATATGGGGGGGCGAACACTGAAGCTTTCTTT. The chain recombines TRBV25-1 with TRBJ1-1; TRBD1 is a possible D gene (6 bases). V lost 0 bases, J lost 1 base, and 9 bases lay in between. Germline values: CDR1 MGHDK, CDR2 SYGVNS. This CDR3 contains 15 residues.

The chain recombines TRBV19 with TRBJ2-1, with 11 bases fitting TRBD1. Trimming at V came to 5 bases and at J to 7 bases, leaving 7 bases not matched to a gene. Germline values: CDR1 LNHDA, CDR2 SQIVND (reference sequence). The CDR3 runs 15 residues. For the CDR3, the DNA is TGTGCCAGTAGTCAAGGACAGGGGGCTTGGAATGAGCAGTTCTTC. Encoded protein: CASSQGQGAWNEQFF.

The rearrangement links TRBV7-2 to TRBJ2-2; a weak D match, TRBD1 (7 bases). The CDR3 has 16 amino acids. Germline CDR1 reads SGHTA; CDR2 reads FQGNSA. V dropped 1 base and J dropped 5 bases, with 14 bases sitting between them. The CDR3 DNA reads TGTGCCAGCAGCTTAGGGGCAGGGGGGAGGACCGGGGAGCTGTTTTTT. Translation: CASSLGAGGRTGELFF.